The 18 T cell receptor beta chains below come from one sample, sequenced in a study of T-cell reconstitution after alpha-beta-depleted transplantation in children. Unique molecular identifiers were used in preparing the TCRbeta library. TCRdb reprocessed the PCR reads via MiXCR and lists one record per CDR3 protein. The repertoire holds about 460,000 distinct CDR3 sequences, with approximately 12% as singletons. The source material was PBMCs from the stem cell graft donor, sampled from the stem cell graft. These receptor sequences come from a human donor who donated a stem cell graft to a child with combined immunodeficiency.

This clonotype was counted a few times. This chain links TRBV15 with TRBJ1-2, with D perhaps matching TRBD1 (5 bases). Per germline, CDR1 LNHNV and CDR2 YYDKDF (reference sequence). V lost 0 bases and J 4 bases, leaving 18 bases between the germline ends. CDR3 size: 17 residues. The CDR3 bases are TGTGCCACCAGCAGAGATAGGACGGGGGGTAGGGGCTATGGCTACACCTTC. It encodes CATSRDRTGGRGYGYTF. The full variable domain, with the rest looked up from reference TRBV15 and TRBJ1-2, is DAMVIQNPRYQVTQFGKPVTLSCSQTLNHNVMYWYQQKSSQAPKLLFHYYDKDFNNEADTPDNFQSRRPNTSFCFLDIRSPGLGDTAMYLCATSRDRTGGRGYGYTFGSGTRLTVV.

The V call is TRBV18, the J call TRBJ2-2; 10 bases fit TRBD2. The CDR3 totals 16 residues. V dropped 0 bases and J dropped 5; count of bases not matched to a gene: 3. The germline V gene has CDR1 KGHSH and CDR2 LQKENI. The CDR3 nucleotides are TGTGCCAGCTCACCACCGGGACTAGCGCTTACCGGGGAGCTGTTTTTT. As protein: CASSPPGLALTGELFF.

The rearrangement links TRBV12-3 or TRBV12-4 to TRBJ1-2; D remains unclear. V lost 2 bases and J lost 2, with 12 bases in between. The CDR3 has 15 residues. In nucleotides, the CDR3 is TGTGCCAGCAGTTTATCGGCCAGCAGAAACTATGGCTACACCTTC. It yields the protein CASSLSASRNYGYTF.

Ten or more counts support this clonotype. The gene calls are TRBV5-1 and TRBJ2-7; TRBD2 is a possible D gene (5 bases). Deletions cut 1 base from V and 3 bases from J, with 11 bases between. CDR3 length: 14 amino acids. CDR1 and CDR2 (germline): SGHRS, YFSETQ. As DNA, the CDR3 is TGCGCCAGCAGCTTGAGCGGTGGGGACTACGAGCAGTACTTC. It specifies CASSLSGGDYEQYF.

The V and J genes are TRBV4-3 and TRBJ2-7, with D perhaps being TRBD1 or TRBD2 (5 bases each). V lost 1 base, J lost 0 bases, and 10 bases lay in between. Germline CDR1 LGHNA, CDR2 YSLEER. There are 15 residues in the CDR3. The CDR3 nucleotides are TGCGCCAGCAGCCAAGGTGAGGGGAGCTCCTACGAGCAGTACTTC. This codes for CASSQGEGSSYEQYF.

The rearrangement links TRBV7-9 to TRBJ1-1; TRBD1 is a possible D gene (6 bases). The length of the CDR3 is 14 residues. The germline V and J ends were trimmed by 5 bases and 2 bases, with 12 bases remaining between them. Germline V gene data show CDR1 as SEHNR and CDR2 as FQNEAQ (reference sequence). The CDR3 DNA reads as TGTGCCAGCAGCCTCCGGGACACCAACACTGAAGCTTTCTTT. This translates into CASSLRDTNTEAFF.

CDR3 loop: CASSPSPTTADTQYF. CDR3 nucleotide sequence: TGTGCCAGCAGCCCGTCACCCACAACGGCAGATACGCAGTATTTT. The chain couples TRBV7-3 to TRBJ2-3; D call uncertain. Trimming removed 5 bases from V and 4 bases from J, with 16 bases in between. CDR3 length equals 15 residues. Per germline, CDR1 SGHTA and CDR2 FQGTGA.

The rearrangement uses TRBV5-1 and TRBJ2-7; 10 bases match TRBD1. The J segment lost 3 bases and the V segment lost 5 bases, leaving 8 bases of the junction unmatched. The CDR3 covers 15 residues. Germline V lookup: CDR1 SGHRS, CDR2 YFSETQ. CDR3 bases: TGCGCCAGCAGGCCTGACAGGGGGCACGGCTACGAGCAGTACTTC. It codes for CASRPDRGHGYEQYF.

This chain connects TRBV2 to TRBJ2-7; D uncertain. The CDR3 contains 11 residues. Trimming left V 4 bases short and J 3 bases short, with 4 bases between. Germline CDR1 is SNHLY and CDR2 is FYNNEI. Here the CDR3 reads CASSVNYEQYF. CDR3 nucleotide sequence: TGTGCCAGCAGTGTTAACTACGAGCAGTACTTC.

At least ten counts were recorded for this clonotype. This sequence joins TRBV7-3 and TRBJ2-1; 11 bases fit TRBD2. Germline loops: CDR1 SGHTA, CDR2 FQGTGA. This CDR3 is built from 15 residues. The V segment lost 5 bases and the J segment 7 bases; nucleotides outside the gene matches: 7. CDR3 region: CASSQTASGRNEQFF. The CDR3 region has the DNA TGTGCCAGCAGCCAGACGGCTAGCGGGAGGAATGAGCAGTTCTTC. The full variable domain, its missing parts supplied by reference TRBV7-3 and TRBJ2-1, is GAGVSQTPSNKVTEKGKYVELRCDPISGHTALYWYRQSLGQGPEFLIYFQGTGAADDSGLPNDRFFAVRPEGSVSTLKIQRTERGDSAVYLCASSQTASGRNEQFFGPGTRLTVL.

This clonotype was detected only a few times. The rearrangement joins TRBV14 to TRBJ1-1; D is unresolved. From germline, CDR1 is SGHDN and CDR2 FVKESK. Trimming took off 1 base at V and 0 bases at J, with 6 bases between the two ends. The CDR3 covers 14 residues. CDR3 sequence reads: CASSQGKLNTEAFF. The DNA of the CDR3 is TGTGCCAGCAGCCAAGGGAAACTGAACACTGAAGCTTTCTTT.

The V call is TRBV9, the J call TRBJ2-7; D is possibly TRBD2 (6 bases). Trimming stripped 4 bases from V and 0 bases from J, with 14 bases between. This CDR3 has 15 amino acids. Looked up from germline, CDR1 is SGDLS and CDR2 is YYNGEE. CDR3 in DNA: TGTGCCAGCAGCCCGACCGGACTAAGCTCCTACGAGCAGTACTTC. This codes for CASSPTGLSSYEQYF.

This clonotype turned up a few times. The chain uses TRBV27 and TRBJ2-1; TRBD2 aligns across 10 bases. V was clipped by 6 bases and J by 10 bases; unmatched bases: 15. From germline, CDR1 is MNHEY and CDR2 SMNVEV (reference sequence). This CDR3 has 16 amino acids. The CDR3 is CASSQSARLAGKEQFF. The CDR3 coding sequence is TGTGCCAGCAGCCAATCCGCCCGACTAGCGGGCAAAGAGCAGTTCTTC.

This clonotype occurred many times. The chain uses TRBV20-1 and TRBJ1-1; D remains unclear. V was trimmed by 0 bases and J by 6 bases, leaving 14 bases between them. The germline CDR1 and CDR2 sequences are DFQATT and SNEGSKA (reference sequence). The CDR3 totals 14 residues. The CDR3 here is CSARDPFHGPEAFF. The CDR3 bases are TGCAGTGCTAGAGACCCCTTTCACGGGCCTGAAGCTTTCTTT.

This clonotype has a single count. The chain is built from TRBV6-2 or TRBV6-3 and TRBJ1-2; TRBD1 matches 7 bases. The J segment lost 1 base and the V segment lost 1 base, leaving 9 bases of the junction unmatched. CDR3 size: 17 residues. CDR1 MNHEY and CDR2 SVGEGT come from the germline V gene. CDR3 sequence reads: CASSYLTLGQINYGYTF. The DNA for the CDR3 is TGTGCCAGCAGTTACTTGACCCTGGGACAGATTAACTATGGCTACACCTTC.

The chain has TRBV24-1 and TRBJ1-2, with TRBD1 as a possible D gene (6 bases). CDR3 length equals 12 residues. V was cut by 5 bases and J by 6 bases, with 9 bases left in between. Germline V CDR1 and CDR2: KGHDR, SFDVKD. CDR3 residues: CATSGGADGYTF. The CDR3 bases are TGTGCCACCAGTGGGGGGGCTGATGGCTACACCTTC.

The sample holds one count of this clonotype. V is TRBV3-1 and J is TRBJ2-5; D is unclear. The CDR3 has 13 residues. The V end was cut by 1 base, the J end by 5 bases, with 8 bases between. Germline V CDR1 and CDR2: LGHDT, YNNKEL (reference sequence). In DNA form, the CDR3 reads TGTGCCAGCAGCCAAGTACCGCGGGAGACCCAGTACTTC. It translates to CASSQVPRETQYF.

This clonotype was found many times. The chain joins TRBV29-1 to TRBJ2-1; no definite D call. The CDR3 is 12 amino acids. Germline values: CDR1 SQVTM, CDR2 ANQGSEA. CDR3 nucleotides: TGCAGGGCGGTTAACTCCTACAATGAGCAGTTCTTC. This translates into CRAVNSYNEQFF.